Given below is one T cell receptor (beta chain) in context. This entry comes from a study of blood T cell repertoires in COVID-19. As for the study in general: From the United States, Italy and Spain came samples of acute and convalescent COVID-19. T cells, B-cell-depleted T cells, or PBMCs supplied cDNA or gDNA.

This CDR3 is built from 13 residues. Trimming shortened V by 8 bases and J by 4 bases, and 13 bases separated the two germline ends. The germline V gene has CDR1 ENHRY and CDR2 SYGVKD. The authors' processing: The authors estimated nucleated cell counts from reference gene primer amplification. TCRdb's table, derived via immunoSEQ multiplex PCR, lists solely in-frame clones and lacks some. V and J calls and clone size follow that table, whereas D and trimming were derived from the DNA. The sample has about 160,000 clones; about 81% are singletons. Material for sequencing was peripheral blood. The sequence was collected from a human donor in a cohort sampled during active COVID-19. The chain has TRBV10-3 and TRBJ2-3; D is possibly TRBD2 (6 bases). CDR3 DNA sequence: TGTGCCATCGGGCGGGGCACCCCAGATACGCAGTATTTT. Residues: CAIGRGTPDTQYF.